This TCR beta chain was recorded in a study of blood T cells in healthy people across ages. Study conclusions and caveats: Diversity estimates from one million T cells were considered underestimates.

A word on this clonotype: The antigen remains undetermined. An end of the junction does not agree with germline; a read error may underlie this.

No fewer than 6 million PBMCs went into each sample. The length of the CDR3 is 14 residues. Germline values: CDR1 SGHRS, CDR2 YFSETQ. Alongside a J-beta primer mix, a sample-barcoded 5' primer served in a second PCR lasting roughly 6 to 11 cycles. Each cDNA molecule was tagged by a template-switch adaptor with 12 random nucleotides. One entry per CDR3 protein, called by TCRdb with MiXCR from the 5' RACE reads. Here the sample spans over a million distinct CDR3 sequences, 35% to 55% being singletons. The rearrangement links TRBV5-1 to TRBJ2-7; 11 positions agree with TRBD2. Sequencing used blood. This TCR was sampled from a woman aged 55 to 70 in good health. The CDR3 coding sequence is TGCGCCTGCAGCATAGCGGGAGGGATTTACGAGCAGTACTTC. This translates into CACSIAGGIYEQYF.